The T cell receptor (beta chain) described here comes from a study of beta chain features in type 1 diabetes. Whole-study results and caveats: cDNA-based sequencing might over-represent cells highly expressing TCR. TCRB CDR3s were moderately but significantly shorter in Type 1 diabetes patients in all four CD4+ subsets.

The sequenced template was cDNA made from the entire isolated RNA. Only in-frame clones appear in the TCRdb table, and some are missing; sequencing was by immunoSEQ multiplex PCR. The sample includes about 740,000 clones, 13% of them seen just once. Note on this clone: The antigen is undetermined.

V was cut by 2 bases and J by 6 bases, with 18 bases left in between. The CDR3 is 16 residues long. Germline V gene sequence: CDR1 MGHRA, CDR2 YSYEKL. A sort by CD45RO/CCR7/CD25/CD127/CD95/CD27 yielded CD4+ naive, central memory, regulatory and stem cell-like memory cells. Purity above 95% was achieved in all sorted populations. This receptor was obtained from a man aged 18 to 30 with type 1 diabetes. The sample comprised naive CD4+ T cells from blood. The V and J genes are TRBV4-1 and TRBJ2-3, with D possibly being TRBD1 (6 bases). The CDR3, as DNA: TGCGCCAGCAGCCAATCCCAAGGAGGAACAGGGGATACGCAGTATTTT. Translating it yields CASSQSQGGTGDTQYF.